This is a list of T cell receptor beta chains from one sample in a study of blood T cell repertoires in COVID-19. The method was immunoSEQ multiplex PCR; TCRdb's version includes in-frame clones alone and lacks a portion of them. The data show some 170,000 clones, approximately 80% seen once. The specimen was peripheral blood. The receptors shown here come from a woman aged 45-59 years with active or convalescent COVID-19. Both conserved end residues are part of each CDR3. The order of the fields is D gene, J gene, clone size, V gene, CDR3 length, CDR3 DNA, CDR3 protein. D genes are given only for firm matches. Clone size is not always given. Where it is, it says once, few, many or a class for expanded clones.

D gene: NA; J gene: TRBJ1-2; clone size: few; V gene: TRBV30; CDR3 length: 13; CDR3 DNA: TGTGCCTGGAGCACGGACAGAGAGCGTGGCTACACCTTC; CDR3 protein: CAWSTDRERGYTF
D gene: NA; J gene: TRBJ1-1; clone size: medium-sized; V gene: TRBV5-6; CDR3 length: 13; CDR3 DNA: TGTGCCAGCAGCTTGGACACAAACACTGAAGCTTTCTTT; CDR3 protein: CASSLDTNTEAFF
D gene: TRBD1; J gene: TRBJ2-5; clone size: NA; V gene: TRBV30; CDR3 length: 14; CDR3 DNA: TGTGCCTGGATAAACAGGGGGGTCCAAGAGACCCAGTACTTC; CDR3 protein: CAWINRGVQETQYF
D gene: NA; J gene: TRBJ2-7; clone size: NA; V gene: TRBV4-2; CDR3 length: 14; CDR3 DNA: TGTGCCAGCAGCCGCGACGGGATAGACGGCGAGCAGTACTTC; CDR3 protein: CASSRDGIDGEQYF
D gene: NA; J gene: TRBJ2-1; clone size: NA; V gene: TRBV30; CDR3 length: 14; CDR3 DNA: TGTGCCTGGGAGCTGTCAGGGGTCTACAATGAGCAGTTCTTC; CDR3 protein: CAWELSGVYNEQFF
D gene: NA; J gene: TRBJ2-1; clone size: NA; V gene: TRBV7-9; CDR3 length: 12; CDR3 DNA: TGTGCCAGCAGCTTAGAAGCGTATGAGCAGTTCTTC; CDR3 protein: CASSLEAYEQFF
D gene: NA; J gene: TRBJ2-3; clone size: few; V gene: TRBV5-1; CDR3 length: 17; CDR3 DNA: TGCGCCAGCAGCTTGGGATGGGCGGGTAGTATCACAGATACGCAGTATTTT; CDR3 protein: CASSLGWAGSITDTQYF
D gene: TRBD1; J gene: TRBJ1-5; clone size: NA; V gene: TRBV2; CDR3 length: 15; CDR3 DNA: TGTGCCAGCAGCGTACAGGGGGCTTCCCCTCAGCCCCAGCATTTT; CDR3 protein: CASSVQGASPQPQHF
D gene: TRBD1; J gene: TRBJ1-1; clone size: NA; V gene: TRBV28; CDR3 length: 14; CDR3 DNA: TGTGCCAGCAGTTTACAGGGGGAGGACACTGAAGCTTTCTTT; CDR3 protein: CASSLQGEDTEAFF
D gene: NA; J gene: TRBJ2-2; clone size: NA; V gene: TRBV2; CDR3 length: 17; CDR3 DNA: TGTGCCAGCAGTGAAGTTTTGACTAGAGGGGACACCGGGGAGCTGTTTTTT; CDR3 protein: CASSEVLTRGDTGELFF
D gene: TRBD1; J gene: TRBJ2-5; clone size: NA; V gene: TRBV15; CDR3 length: 15; CDR3 DNA: TGTGCCACCAGCAGAGGGGGACAGTGGGGAGAGACCCAGTACTTC; CDR3 protein: CATSRGGQWGETQYF
D gene: NA; J gene: TRBJ2-3; clone size: few; V gene: TRBV19; CDR3 length: 14; CDR3 DNA: TGTGCCAGTAGTCCGCAGTTTAGCCCAGATACGCAGTATTTT; CDR3 protein: CASSPQFSPDTQYF
D gene: TRBD1; J gene: TRBJ1-2; clone size: NA; V gene: TRBV6-5; CDR3 length: 15; CDR3 DNA: TGTGCCAGCAGTCCCCAATACACAGGGGGCTATGGCTACACCTTC; CDR3 protein: CASSPQYTGGYGYTF
D gene: NA; J gene: TRBJ1-3; clone size: NA; V gene: TRBV7-2; CDR3 length: 16; CDR3 DNA: TGTGCCAGCAGACACGGGGGGACGACCCCTGGAAACACCATATATTTT; CDR3 protein: CASRHGGTTPGNTIYF
D gene: NA; J gene: TRBJ1-6; clone size: NA; V gene: TRBV3-1/TRBV3-2; CDR3 length: 13; CDR3 DNA: TGTGCCAGCAGCCAAGGCCGGGAGCGGGCCCTCCACTTT; CDR3 protein: CASSQGRERALHF
D gene: NA; J gene: TRBJ2-7; clone size: NA; V gene: TRBV19; CDR3 length: 12; CDR3 DNA: TGTGCCAGTAGTTCGACAGGTTACGAGCAGTACTTC; CDR3 protein: CASSSTGYEQYF
D gene: TRBD1; J gene: TRBJ1-2; clone size: few; V gene: TRBV28; CDR3 length: 14; CDR3 DNA: TGTGCCAGCAGTCCTCCGGGACAGGTCTATGGCTACACCTTC; CDR3 protein: CASSPPGQVYGYTF
D gene: TRBD1; J gene: TRBJ2-3; clone size: many; V gene: TRBV12-5; CDR3 length: 15; CDR3 DNA: TGTGCTAGTGGTTACCGGACAGGGGCGTCAGATACGCAGTATTTT; CDR3 protein: CASGYRTGASDTQYF
D gene: TRBD1; J gene: TRBJ1-4; clone size: NA; V gene: TRBV6-1; CDR3 length: 15; CDR3 DNA: TGTGCCAGCAGTGAGACAGGGTCGGGTAATGAAAAACTGTTTTTT; CDR3 protein: CASSETGSGNEKLFF
D gene: TRBD1; J gene: TRBJ1-2; clone size: NA; V gene: TRBV6-2/TRBV6-3; CDR3 length: 13; CDR3 DNA: TGTGCCAGCAGCCCGGGACAGAACTATGGCTACACCTTC; CDR3 protein: CASSPGQNYGYTF
D gene: NA; J gene: TRBJ2-5; clone size: NA; V gene: TRBV28; CDR3 length: 19; CDR3 DNA: TGTGCCAGCAGTTTTAAAGAGCCGGTCGATTACCGTGGGCTCGAGACCCAGTACTTC; CDR3 protein: CASSFKEPVDYRGLETQYF
D gene: NA; J gene: TRBJ2-1; clone size: NA; V gene: TRBV28; CDR3 length: 14; CDR3 DNA: TGTGCCAGCAGTTTGGCGGGAAGTAAGGATGAGCAGTTCTTC; CDR3 protein: CASSLAGSKDEQFF
D gene: NA; J gene: TRBJ1-1; clone size: NA; V gene: TRBV5-1; CDR3 length: 14; CDR3 DNA: TGCGCCAGCAGCGCACAGGGAGGGGGCACTGAAGCTTTCTTT; CDR3 protein: CASSAQGGGTEAFF
D gene: TRBD2; J gene: TRBJ2-1; clone size: NA; V gene: TRBV6-5; CDR3 length: 13; CDR3 DNA: TGTGCCAGCAGTCGGGGGGGCCAAAATGAGCAGTTCTTC; CDR3 protein: CASSRGGQNEQFF
D gene: TRBD1; J gene: TRBJ2-7; clone size: NA; V gene: TRBV7-8; CDR3 length: 15; CDR3 DNA: TGTGCCAGCAGCTCGGGACAGGGGAGCTCCTACGAGCAGTACTTC; CDR3 protein: CASSSGQGSSYEQYF
D gene: NA; J gene: TRBJ1-2; clone size: NA; V gene: TRBV30; CDR3 length: 13; CDR3 DNA: TGTGCCTGGAGTGTTGGCACCAACTATGGCTACACCTTC; CDR3 protein: CAWSVGTNYGYTF
D gene: TRBD2; J gene: TRBJ2-7; clone size: many; V gene: TRBV20-1; CDR3 length: 17; CDR3 DNA: TGCAGTGCTAGTCAGGGGGCTAGCGGGAGTCCCCCCTACGAGCAGTACTTC; CDR3 protein: CSASQGASGSPPYEQYF
D gene: NA; J gene: TRBJ1-1; clone size: NA; V gene: TRBV19; CDR3 length: 11; CDR3 DNA: TGTGCCAGTAGTATCGGGGTGCTCGCTTTCTTT; CDR3 protein: CASSIGVLAFF
D gene: TRBD2; J gene: TRBJ2-1; clone size: NA; V gene: TRBV9; CDR3 length: 16; CDR3 DNA: TGTGCCAGCAGCGTAGCCAGCGGGAGAACCGGGGATGAGCAGTTCTTC; CDR3 protein: CASSVASGRTGDEQFF
D gene: NA; J gene: TRBJ1-2; clone size: NA; V gene: TRBV29-1; CDR3 length: 14; CDR3 DNA: TGCAGCGTTGAACCGGGACACCTGTCGGGGGGCTACACCTTC; CDR3 protein: CSVEPGHLSGGYTF
D gene: NA; J gene: TRBJ2-3; clone size: NA; V gene: TRBV7-6; CDR3 length: 16; CDR3 DNA: TGTGCCAGCAGCCAAGGACAGTATGAGGCCTCGGATACGCAGTATTTT; CDR3 protein: CASSQGQYEASDTQYF
D gene: TRBD1; J gene: TRBJ2-1; clone size: once; V gene: TRBV4-3; CDR3 length: 16; CDR3 DNA: TGCGCCAGCAGCGCGACCGGGACAGGGACCTACAATGAGCAGTTCTTC; CDR3 protein: CASSATGTGTYNEQFF
D gene: TRBD1; J gene: TRBJ2-2; clone size: few; V gene: TRBV6-1; CDR3 length: 15; CDR3 DNA: TGTGCCAGCAGTGAACTTGGGACAGGGGCCGGGGAGCTGTTTTTT; CDR3 protein: CASSELGTGAGELFF
D gene: TRBD2; J gene: TRBJ2-1; clone size: NA; V gene: TRBV28; CDR3 length: 15; CDR3 DNA: TGTGCCAGCAAACTGGGGGGGAAATCCTACAATGAGCAGTTCTTC; CDR3 protein: CASKLGGKSYNEQFF
D gene: TRBD2; J gene: TRBJ2-1; clone size: many; V gene: TRBV25-1; CDR3 length: 15; CDR3 DNA: TGTGCCAGCAGTGAATCCCGGGAGGGCTACAATGAGCAGTTCTTC; CDR3 protein: CASSESREGYNEQFF
D gene: TRBD1; J gene: TRBJ2-2; clone size: few; V gene: TRBV28; CDR3 length: 16; CDR3 DNA: TGTGCCAGCAGGCGCTCGGGGACAGGCTCAACCGGGGAGCTGTTTTTT; CDR3 protein: CASRRSGTGSTGELFF
D gene: NA; J gene: TRBJ1-4; clone size: NA; V gene: TRBV5-6; CDR3 length: 15; CDR3 DNA: TGTGCCAGCAGCCCTACAGCTTCAACTAATGAAAAACTGTTTTTT; CDR3 protein: CASSPTASTNEKLFF
D gene: TRBD1; J gene: TRBJ1-4; clone size: NA; V gene: TRBV29-1; CDR3 length: 15; CDR3 DNA: TGCAGCGTTGACTCCGGTGACAGGGTTGGAGAAAAACTGTTTTTT; CDR3 protein: CSVDSGDRVGEKLFF
D gene: TRBD1; J gene: TRBJ2-3; clone size: once; V gene: TRBV7-3; CDR3 length: 15; CDR3 DNA: TGTGCCAGCAGCTGGGACAGGGGTTTCACAGATACGCAGTATTTT; CDR3 protein: CASSWDRGFTDTQYF
D gene: NA; J gene: TRBJ2-6; clone size: NA; V gene: TRBV6-6; CDR3 length: 15; CDR3 DNA: TGTGCCAGCAACCCCGAGCTGCTTGGGGCCAACGTCCTGACTTTC; CDR3 protein: CASNPELLGANVLTF
D gene: NA; J gene: TRBJ1-4; clone size: NA; V gene: TRBV27; CDR3 length: 13; CDR3 DNA: TGTGCCAGCCCACAGGGCTCTAATGAAAAACTGTTTTTT; CDR3 protein: CASPQGSNEKLFF
D gene: NA; J gene: TRBJ1-1; clone size: NA; V gene: TRBV6-2/TRBV6-3; CDR3 length: 14; CDR3 DNA: TGTGCCAGCAGTAAGGACAGATTGAACACTGAAGCTTTCTTT; CDR3 protein: CASSKDRLNTEAFF
D gene: TRBD1; J gene: TRBJ1-5; clone size: NA; V gene: TRBV2; CDR3 length: 14; CDR3 DNA: TGTGCCAGCAGTGAGGTGGCAGGGGGTCAGCCCCAGCATTTT; CDR3 protein: CASSEVAGGQPQHF
D gene: TRBD2; J gene: TRBJ2-1; clone size: NA; V gene: TRBV6-2/TRBV6-3; CDR3 length: 15; CDR3 DNA: TGTGCCAGCAGTTACAGACTAGCGGGAGGAGGTGAGCAGTTCTTC; CDR3 protein: CASSYRLAGGGEQFF
D gene: NA; J gene: TRBJ1-1; clone size: few; V gene: TRBV10-3; CDR3 length: 14; CDR3 DNA: TGTGCCATCAGCCCCTGGCTAGAGGACACTGAAGCTTTCTTT; CDR3 protein: CAISPWLEDTEAFF
D gene: TRBD1; J gene: TRBJ1-6; clone size: once; V gene: TRBV19; CDR3 length: 15; CDR3 DNA: TGTGCCAGTAGTATTTCAGGGGGACTTAATTCACCCCTCCACTTT; CDR3 protein: CASSISGGLNSPLHF
D gene: TRBD2; J gene: TRBJ2-5; clone size: many; V gene: TRBV2; CDR3 length: 17; CDR3 DNA: TGTGCCAGCAGTGAAGCGATAGTAGCGGGAGTTTCAGAGACCCAGTACTTC; CDR3 protein: CASSEAIVAGVSETQYF
D gene: NA; J gene: TRBJ1-4; clone size: NA; V gene: TRBV5-1; CDR3 length: 14; CDR3 DNA: TGCGCCAGCAGCTTTCAGGGTTATAATGAAAAACTGTTTTTT; CDR3 protein: CASSFQGYNEKLFF
D gene: NA; J gene: TRBJ2-2; clone size: NA; V gene: TRBV7-6; CDR3 length: 17; CDR3 DNA: TGTGCCAGCAGCTTAGAGGGACTGACCACGAACACCGGGGAGCTGTTTTTT; CDR3 protein: CASSLEGLTTNTGELFF
D gene: NA; J gene: TRBJ2-1; clone size: NA; V gene: TRBV9; CDR3 length: 16; CDR3 DNA: TGTGCCAGCAGCGTAGGTGCGGGACTGACTTACAATGAGCAGTTCTTC; CDR3 protein: CASSVGAGLTYNEQFF